The entry below describes one T cell receptor (beta chain). Its antigen is unidentified. Being one base from a much bigger clone, this may be a read error. Total RNA (approximately 450 ng) served as template for TCR beta cDNA synthesis primed by a constant-region primer. Libraries covering TCR beta were generated through three nested multiplex PCR rounds (using a slightly modified ARM-PCR). TRBV1-TRBV30 forward primers paired with a C-beta reverse primer drove the first two PCR rounds, about 10 cycles each. TCRdb redid the calling of the multiplex PCR reads with MiXCR, one entry per CDR3 protein. The sample carries about 200,000 distinct CDR3 sequences, less than 65% recorded once. Germline DNA was also extracted, and blood RNA was taken from unsorted whole blood. Patients showed chronic HBV infection and an absence of prior treatment. This sample was taken from a study of tumor-infiltrating lymphocytes in primary liver carcinoma.

From germline, CDR1 is MNHNY and CDR2 SVGAGI (reference sequence). This CDR3 is 18 amino acids long. Points from the study as a whole: Paired tumor-adjacent and tumor-blood samples overlapped less than tumor region pairs did. Comparison of CD4+ and CD8+ repertoires was precluded by bulk unsorted samples. Tumor specimens were characterized by a significantly higher top-250-clone fraction than blood (p = 0.039).

Sequenced sample: peripheral blood. The clonotype was recovered from a woman aged 55-69 years with primary liver carcinoma and hepatitis B virus infection. V usage is TRBV6-6 and J usage is TRBJ2-4; 11 nucleotides line up with TRBD2. The CDR3 DNA reads TGTGCCAGCAGGACTAGCGGGACCCAATTTGTAGCCAAAAACGTTCAGTACTTC. Residues: CASRTSGTQFVAKNVQYF.